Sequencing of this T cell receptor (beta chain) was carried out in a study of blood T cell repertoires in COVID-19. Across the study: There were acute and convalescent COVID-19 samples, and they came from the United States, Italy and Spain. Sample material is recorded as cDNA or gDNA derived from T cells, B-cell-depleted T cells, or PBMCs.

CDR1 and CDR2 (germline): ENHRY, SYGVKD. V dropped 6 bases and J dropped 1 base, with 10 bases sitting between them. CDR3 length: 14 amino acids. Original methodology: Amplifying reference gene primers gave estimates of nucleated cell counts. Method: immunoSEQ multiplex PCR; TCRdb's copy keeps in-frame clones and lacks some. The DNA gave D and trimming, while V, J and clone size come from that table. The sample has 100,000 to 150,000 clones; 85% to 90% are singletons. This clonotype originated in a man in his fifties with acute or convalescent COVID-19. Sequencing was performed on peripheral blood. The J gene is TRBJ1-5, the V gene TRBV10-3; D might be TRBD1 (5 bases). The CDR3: CAIRQPGSNQPQHF. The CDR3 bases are TGTGCCATCAGACAACCAGGGAGCAATCAGCCCCAGCATTTT.